This T cell receptor beta chain was found in a study of blood T cells in healthy people across ages. Broader study findings: While age rose, TCR beta diversity per million T cells dropped in a roughly linear way.

Comment on this clonotype: Its antigen is unidentified.

The CDR3 is made up of 11 amino acids. From germline, CDR1 is LGHDT and CDR2 YNNKEL (reference sequence). Through a sample-barcoded 5' primer and a J-beta primer mix, a second PCR was run for about 6 to 11 cycles. Each CDR3 protein is one row after TCRdb ran MiXCR on the 5' RACE reads. The sample lists about a million distinct CDR3 sequences; just over 50% were seen once. The sequence came from a woman aged 60 to 75 in good health. The sequencing sample was made of blood. This chain joins TRBV3-1 and TRBJ2-4; D is uncertain. The tail of the sequence fits TRBJ2-7 better, so the J call may be wrong. CDR3 nucleotides: TGTGCCAGCAACCGAACCTACGAGCAGTACTTC. Translation: CASNRTYEQYF.